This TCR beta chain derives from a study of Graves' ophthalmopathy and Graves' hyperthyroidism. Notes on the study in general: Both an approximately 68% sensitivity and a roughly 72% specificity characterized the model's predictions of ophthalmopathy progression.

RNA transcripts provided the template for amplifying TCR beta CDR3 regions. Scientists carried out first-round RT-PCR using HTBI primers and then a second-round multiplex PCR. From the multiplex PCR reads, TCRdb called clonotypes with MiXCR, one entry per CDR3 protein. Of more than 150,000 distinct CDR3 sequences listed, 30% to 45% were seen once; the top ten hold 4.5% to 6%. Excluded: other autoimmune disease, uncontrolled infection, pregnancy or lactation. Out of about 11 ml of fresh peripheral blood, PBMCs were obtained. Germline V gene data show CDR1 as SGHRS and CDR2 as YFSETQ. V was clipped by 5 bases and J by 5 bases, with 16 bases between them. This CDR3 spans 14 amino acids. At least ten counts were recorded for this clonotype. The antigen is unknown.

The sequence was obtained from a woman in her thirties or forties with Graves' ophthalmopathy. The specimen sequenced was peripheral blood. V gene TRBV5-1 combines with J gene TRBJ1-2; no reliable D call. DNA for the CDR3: TGCGCCAGCAGATCTGACACCCAAGGTTATGGCTACACCTTC. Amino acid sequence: CASRSDTQGYGYTF.